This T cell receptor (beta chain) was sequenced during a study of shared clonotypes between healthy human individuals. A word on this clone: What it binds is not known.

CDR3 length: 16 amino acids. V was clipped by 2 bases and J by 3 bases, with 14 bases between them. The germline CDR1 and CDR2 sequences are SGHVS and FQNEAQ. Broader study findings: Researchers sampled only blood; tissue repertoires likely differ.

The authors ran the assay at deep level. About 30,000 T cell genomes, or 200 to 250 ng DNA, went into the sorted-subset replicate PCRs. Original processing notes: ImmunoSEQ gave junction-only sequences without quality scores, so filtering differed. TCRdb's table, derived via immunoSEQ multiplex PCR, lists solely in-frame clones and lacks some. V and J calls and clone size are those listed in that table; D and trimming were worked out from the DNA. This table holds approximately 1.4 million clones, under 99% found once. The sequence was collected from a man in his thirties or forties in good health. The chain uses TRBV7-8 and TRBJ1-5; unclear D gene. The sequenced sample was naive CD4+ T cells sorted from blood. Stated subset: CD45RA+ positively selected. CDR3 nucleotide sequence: TGTGCCAGCAGCTTAACCTCGCGGGGAGCCAATCAGCCCCAGCATTTT. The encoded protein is CASSLTSRGANQPQHF. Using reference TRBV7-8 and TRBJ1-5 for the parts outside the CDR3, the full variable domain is GAGVSQSPRYKVAKRGQDVALRCDPISGHVSLFWYQQALGQGPEFLTYFQNEAQLDKSGLPSDRFFAERPEGSVSTLKIQRTQQEDSAVYLCASSLTSRGANQPQHFGDGTRLSIL.